This is a list of T cell receptor beta chains from one sample in a study of blood T cell repertoires in COVID-19. Libraries were prepared by immunoSEQ multiplex PCR; TCRdb keeps only in-frame clonotypes and omits some of them. Here the sample spans 60,000 to 75,000 clones, about 70% being singletons. Sequencing input: peripheral blood. The receptors were gathered from a woman older than 75 with acute or convalescent COVID-19. Both conserved end residues are part of each CDR3. The D gene is left open where the match is weak. Size values are once, few and many counts, or a class for expanded clones, and some rows have none.

v_gene: TRBV3-1/TRBV3-2; d_gene: -; abundance: -; j_gene: TRBJ2-2; CDR3nt: TGTGCCAGCAGCCCCTCCCATAGTTCCACCGGGGAGCTGTTTTTT; CDR3aa: CASSPSHSSTGELFF
v_gene: TRBV29-1; d_gene: TRBD2; abundance: -; j_gene: TRBJ2-1; CDR3nt: TGCAGCGCCCAGACTAGCGTGCGTGAGCAGTTCTTC; CDR3aa: CSAQTSVREQFF
v_gene: TRBV28; d_gene: -; abundance: -; j_gene: TRBJ2-3; CDR3nt: TGTGCCAGCAACGACAGGTCAAAGGCGTCCGATACGCAGTATTTT; CDR3aa: CASNDRSKASDTQYF
v_gene: TRBV16; d_gene: -; abundance: once; j_gene: TRBJ1-3; CDR3nt: TGTGCCAGCAGCCGAGATGGAAACACCATATATTTT; CDR3aa: CASSRDGNTIYF
v_gene: TRBV6-6; d_gene: -; abundance: -; j_gene: TRBJ1-5; CDR3nt: TGTGCCAGCAGTGGGGGAGGGAATCAGCCCCAGCATTTT; CDR3aa: CASSGGGNQPQHF
v_gene: TRBV28; d_gene: -; abundance: -; j_gene: TRBJ1-5; CDR3nt: TGTGCCAGCCGTATGCGGACATTCACTAGCAATCAGCCCCAGCATTTT; CDR3aa: CASRMRTFTSNQPQHF
v_gene: TRBV12-3/TRBV12-4; d_gene: TRBD2; abundance: -; j_gene: TRBJ2-5; CDR3nt: TGTGCCAGCACCTTAGCGGGAGGAGAGACCCAGTACTTC; CDR3aa: CASTLAGGETQYF
v_gene: TRBV27; d_gene: -; abundance: -; j_gene: TRBJ2-5; CDR3nt: TGTGCCAGCAGTTTTTCCCCGTACCAAGAGACCCAGTACTTC; CDR3aa: CASSFSPYQETQYF
v_gene: TRBV6-5; d_gene: TRBD2; abundance: few; j_gene: TRBJ2-7; CDR3nt: TGTGCCAGCAGTTACTCTCGGACTAGAGGGAGCTACGAGCAGTACTTC; CDR3aa: CASSYSRTRGSYEQYF
v_gene: TRBV27; d_gene: TRBD1; abundance: few; j_gene: TRBJ2-7; CDR3nt: TGTGCCAGCAGTCCGCGGACAGGCCTCTACGAGCAGTACTTC; CDR3aa: CASSPRTGLYEQYF
v_gene: TRBV28; d_gene: TRBD1; abundance: -; j_gene: TRBJ1-5; CDR3nt: TGTGCGTCCGTCTGGACAGGGTGGGACAATCAGCCCCAGCATTTT; CDR3aa: CASVWTGWDNQPQHF
v_gene: TRBV6-4; d_gene: -; abundance: -; j_gene: TRBJ1-2; CDR3nt: TGTGCCAGCAGTGCAGAACGGGGGGCAGGTGGCTACACCTTC; CDR3aa: CASSAERGAGGYTF
v_gene: TRBV7-2; d_gene: -; abundance: -; j_gene: TRBJ2-7; CDR3nt: TGTGCCAGCAGCTCGACCGTGGGGGGCTACGAGCAGTACTTC; CDR3aa: CASSSTVGGYEQYF
v_gene: TRBV28; d_gene: -; abundance: few; j_gene: TRBJ1-6; CDR3nt: TGTGCCACGGGGAGCTCCTATAATTCACCCCTCCACTTT; CDR3aa: CATGSSYNSPLHF
v_gene: TRBV7-6; d_gene: -; abundance: -; j_gene: TRBJ2-5; CDR3nt: TGTGCCAGCAGCTTAGGACTAGTCCTACCCGAGACCCAGTACTTC; CDR3aa: CASSLGLVLPETQYF
v_gene: TRBV10-1; d_gene: TRBD1; abundance: once; j_gene: TRBJ2-7; CDR3nt: TGCGCCAGCAGTGAGGGGGGGACAGGATCCTACGAGCAGTACTTC; CDR3aa: CASSEGGTGSYEQYF
v_gene: TRBV4-1; d_gene: -; abundance: -; j_gene: TRBJ1-2; CDR3nt: TGCGCCAGCAGCCCCGGAGCAGGCCTGTTCGCGGGTAGGAACTATGGCTACACCTTC; CDR3aa: CASSPGAGLFAGRNYGYTF
v_gene: TRBV18; d_gene: TRBD1; abundance: -; j_gene: TRBJ1-1; CDR3nt: TGTGCCAGCTCAGAGGGGGCAGGGAACACTGAAGCTTTCTTT; CDR3aa: CASSEGAGNTEAFF
v_gene: TRBV28; d_gene: TRBD2; abundance: -; j_gene: TRBJ2-3; CDR3nt: TGTGCCAGCAGCCGATCTGGCGGGAGGGCCGTCGGGGCAGATACGCAGTATTTT; CDR3aa: CASSRSGGRAVGADTQYF
v_gene: TRBV5-4; d_gene: TRBD1; abundance: few; j_gene: TRBJ2-2; CDR3nt: TGTGCCAGCAGCCTGGGGACAGGGAAGGGCGGGGAGCTGTTTTTT; CDR3aa: CASSLGTGKGGELFF
v_gene: TRBV6-6; d_gene: -; abundance: -; j_gene: TRBJ1-2; CDR3nt: TGTGCCAGCAGTTACGGAGGATCTGGCTACACCTTC; CDR3aa: CASSYGGSGYTF
v_gene: TRBV5-4; d_gene: TRBD1; abundance: -; j_gene: TRBJ1-2; CDR3nt: TGTGCCAGCAGCTCCGGACAGGGATTAAATGGCTACACCTTC; CDR3aa: CASSSGQGLNGYTF
v_gene: TRBV27; d_gene: TRBD2; abundance: -; j_gene: TRBJ2-3; CDR3nt: TGTGCCAGGGTCTGGGCTAGCGGAGATACGCAGTATTTT; CDR3aa: CARVWASGDTQYF
v_gene: TRBV5-1; d_gene: TRBD2; abundance: -; j_gene: TRBJ2-1; CDR3nt: TGCGCCAGCAGCTTGGTTCTAGCGGGAGCGTTGGAGCAGTTCTTC; CDR3aa: CASSLVLAGALEQFF
v_gene: TRBV19; d_gene: -; abundance: -; j_gene: TRBJ1-1; CDR3nt: TGTGCCAGTAGTATCAGGGGAAACACTGAAGCTTTCTTT; CDR3aa: CASSIRGNTEAFF
v_gene: TRBV5-1; d_gene: -; abundance: -; j_gene: TRBJ1-1; CDR3nt: TGCGCCAGCAGCTCGGGTCGGGGGAACACTGAAGCTTTCTTT; CDR3aa: CASSSGRGNTEAFF
v_gene: TRBV28; d_gene: -; abundance: few; j_gene: TRBJ1-2; CDR3nt: TGTGCCAGCACCATAGGGGGAAACTATGGCTACACCTTC; CDR3aa: CASTIGGNYGYTF
v_gene: TRBV24-1; d_gene: TRBD2; abundance: few; j_gene: TRBJ2-1; CDR3nt: TGTGCCACCAGTGCTGGGGGGGAGAGGCTCAATGAGCAGTTCTTC; CDR3aa: CATSAGGERLNEQFF
v_gene: TRBV30; d_gene: TRBD1; abundance: -; j_gene: TRBJ1-5; CDR3nt: TGTGCCTGGAGTCCCCCGACAGGGGGGATCTATAGCAATCAGCCCCAGCATTTT; CDR3aa: CAWSPPTGGIYSNQPQHF
v_gene: TRBV6-5; d_gene: TRBD1; abundance: -; j_gene: TRBJ2-7; CDR3nt: TGTGCCAGCAGTAAGGACAGGGCGTACGAGCAGTACTTC; CDR3aa: CASSKDRAYEQYF
v_gene: TRBV7-8; d_gene: TRBD1; abundance: -; j_gene: TRBJ2-3; CDR3nt: TGTGCCAGCAGCTGGACAGGGAGCACAGATACGCAGTATTTT; CDR3aa: CASSWTGSTDTQYF
v_gene: TRBV2; d_gene: TRBD1; abundance: -; j_gene: TRBJ1-6; CDR3nt: TGTGCCAGCGGAAGGGGACAGACCTATAATTCACCCCTCCACTTT; CDR3aa: CASGRGQTYNSPLHF
v_gene: TRBV16; d_gene: -; abundance: -; j_gene: TRBJ2-1; CDR3nt: TGTGCCAGCAGCCTTAACAAGTTTAATGAGCAGTTCTTC; CDR3aa: CASSLNKFNEQFF
v_gene: TRBV5-6; d_gene: -; abundance: -; j_gene: TRBJ2-1; CDR3nt: TGTGCCAGCAGCTTCGGGAACTACAATGAGCAGTTCTTC; CDR3aa: CASSFGNYNEQFF
v_gene: TRBV21-1; d_gene: -; abundance: -; j_gene: TRBJ1-3; CDR3nt: TGTGCCAGCAGCAATTATATCCGGGACAGGGGAGGAGGAAACACCATATATTTT; CDR3aa: CASSNYIRDRGGGNTIYF
v_gene: TRBV24-1; d_gene: -; abundance: -; j_gene: TRBJ2-3; CDR3nt: TGTGCCACCAGTGATTTGACCGGGAGCCCCGATACGCAGTATTTT; CDR3aa: CATSDLTGSPDTQYF
v_gene: TRBV7-9; d_gene: TRBD2; abundance: many; j_gene: TRBJ2-2; CDR3nt: TGTGCCAGCAGCTCGGGACTAGCGGGAGTCGGGGAGCTGTTTTTT; CDR3aa: CASSSGLAGVGELFF
v_gene: TRBV5-1; d_gene: TRBD1; abundance: -; j_gene: TRBJ1-1; CDR3nt: TGCGCCAGCAGCTTTTCAGGGGGTAATCGGAGGAACACTGAAGCTTTCTTT; CDR3aa: CASSFSGGNRRNTEAFF
v_gene: TRBV7-2; d_gene: -; abundance: once; j_gene: TRBJ2-1; CDR3nt: TGTGCCAGCAGCCTATCCCGGACAGCAAATGAGCAGTTCTTC; CDR3aa: CASSLSRTANEQFF
v_gene: TRBV12-5; d_gene: TRBD1; abundance: -; j_gene: TRBJ1-2; CDR3nt: TGTGCTAGTGGTTTGGGGTTGACAGGGAACGGCTACACCTTC; CDR3aa: CASGLGLTGNGYTF
v_gene: TRBV27; d_gene: -; abundance: -; j_gene: TRBJ2-1; CDR3nt: TGTGCCAGCAGTTTGGACACTCACAATGAGCAGTTCTTC; CDR3aa: CASSLDTHNEQFF
v_gene: TRBV19; d_gene: -; abundance: -; j_gene: TRBJ1-1; CDR3nt: TGTGCCAGTAGTAGGAGGGCCACTGAAGCTTTCTTT; CDR3aa: CASSRRATEAFF
v_gene: TRBV4-3; d_gene: -; abundance: -; j_gene: TRBJ1-4; CDR3nt: TGCGCCAGCAGTCAGGAGGGTGCGGAAAAACTGTTTTTT; CDR3aa: CASSQEGAEKLFF
v_gene: TRBV6-6; d_gene: TRBD1; abundance: -; j_gene: TRBJ2-3; CDR3nt: TGTGCCAGCAGTTACCAGGACAGGCCTTCCACAGATACGCAGTATTTT; CDR3aa: CASSYQDRPSTDTQYF
v_gene: TRBV5-6; d_gene: TRBD2; abundance: -; j_gene: TRBJ2-3; CDR3nt: TGTGCCAGCAGGGATGAGGGCGGGAGGGCAACAGATACGCAGTATTTT; CDR3aa: CASRDEGGRATDTQYF
v_gene: TRBV28; d_gene: TRBD1; abundance: few; j_gene: TRBJ1-2; CDR3nt: TGTGCCAGCAGCCCGGGAGCAGGGGGTGCAAGCTATGGCTACACCTTC; CDR3aa: CASSPGAGGASYGYTF
v_gene: TRBV6-5; d_gene: -; abundance: -; j_gene: TRBJ1-4; CDR3nt: TGTGCCAGCAGTTACTCGTTCGGGGTGGGTGAAAAACTGTTTTTT; CDR3aa: CASSYSFGVGEKLFF
v_gene: TRBV21-1; d_gene: -; abundance: -; j_gene: TRBJ2-7; CDR3nt: TGTGCCAGCAGCACTCCGGGACAGGGGATCGACGAGCAGTACTTC; CDR3aa: CASSTPGQGIDEQYF
v_gene: TRBV7-2; d_gene: -; abundance: -; j_gene: TRBJ1-1; CDR3nt: TGTGCCAGCAGCTTCAGGGGCAACACTGAAGCTTTCTTT; CDR3aa: CASSFRGNTEAFF
v_gene: TRBV6-5; d_gene: TRBD1; abundance: few; j_gene: TRBJ2-3; CDR3nt: TGTGCCAGCACCCTACAGGGGTTCGCAGATACGCAGTATTTT; CDR3aa: CASTLQGFADTQYF
v_gene: TRBV11-2; d_gene: -; abundance: few; j_gene: TRBJ1-6; CDR3nt: TGTGCCAGCAGCGAACAGGGTGGTAATTCACCCCTCCACTTT; CDR3aa: CASSEQGGNSPLHF
v_gene: TRBV13; d_gene: -; abundance: once; j_gene: TRBJ2-2; CDR3nt: TGTGCCAGCAGCTCGACTAACACCGGGGAGCTGTTTTTT; CDR3aa: CASSSTNTGELFF
v_gene: TRBV27; d_gene: -; abundance: -; j_gene: TRBJ2-7; CDR3nt: TGTGCCAGCAGTTTATCGTTTGAGGGCCTGGCCGAGCAGTACTTC; CDR3aa: CASSLSFEGLAEQYF
v_gene: TRBV18; d_gene: -; abundance: -; j_gene: TRBJ1-1; CDR3nt: TGTGCCAGCTCACCACAGGAGGGGTTGTTAGCTTTCTTT; CDR3aa: CASSPQEGLLAFF
v_gene: TRBV11-2; d_gene: -; abundance: -; j_gene: TRBJ2-7; CDR3nt: TGTGCCAGCAGCTTAGCGCAGGGGCCCCCTCCTTACGAGCAGTACTTC; CDR3aa: CASSLAQGPPPYEQYF
v_gene: TRBV2; d_gene: -; abundance: -; j_gene: TRBJ2-6; CDR3nt: TGTGCCAGCACCCTCGTAGAGGCCAACGTCCTGACTTTC; CDR3aa: CASTLVEANVLTF
v_gene: TRBV11-2; d_gene: TRBD2; abundance: -; j_gene: TRBJ2-3; CDR3nt: TGTGCCAGCAGCTCCAAAACCAGAACTAGCGCCAGCACAGATACGCAGTATTTT; CDR3aa: CASSSKTRTSASTDTQYF